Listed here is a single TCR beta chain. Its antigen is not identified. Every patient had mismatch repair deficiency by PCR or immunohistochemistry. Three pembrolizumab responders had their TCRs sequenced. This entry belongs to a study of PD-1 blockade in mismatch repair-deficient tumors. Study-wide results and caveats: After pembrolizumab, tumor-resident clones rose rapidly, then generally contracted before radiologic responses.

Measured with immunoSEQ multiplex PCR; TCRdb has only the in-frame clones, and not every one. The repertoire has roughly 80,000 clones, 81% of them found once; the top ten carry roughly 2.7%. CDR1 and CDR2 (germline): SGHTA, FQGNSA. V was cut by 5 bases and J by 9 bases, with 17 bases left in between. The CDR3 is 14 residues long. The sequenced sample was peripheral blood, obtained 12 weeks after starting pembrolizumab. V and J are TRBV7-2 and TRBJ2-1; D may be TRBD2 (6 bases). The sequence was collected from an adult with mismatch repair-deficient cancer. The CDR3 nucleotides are TGTGCCAGCAGCCCCTACAGGTTGGGGGGTGAGCAGTTCTTC. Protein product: CASSPYRLGGEQFF. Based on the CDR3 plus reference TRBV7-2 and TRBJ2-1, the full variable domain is GAGVSQSPSNKVTEKGKDVELRCDPISGHTALYWYRQSLGQGLEFLIYFQGNSAPDKSGLPSDRFSAERTGGSVSTLTIQRTQQEDSAVYLCASSPYRLGGEQFFGPGTRLTVL.